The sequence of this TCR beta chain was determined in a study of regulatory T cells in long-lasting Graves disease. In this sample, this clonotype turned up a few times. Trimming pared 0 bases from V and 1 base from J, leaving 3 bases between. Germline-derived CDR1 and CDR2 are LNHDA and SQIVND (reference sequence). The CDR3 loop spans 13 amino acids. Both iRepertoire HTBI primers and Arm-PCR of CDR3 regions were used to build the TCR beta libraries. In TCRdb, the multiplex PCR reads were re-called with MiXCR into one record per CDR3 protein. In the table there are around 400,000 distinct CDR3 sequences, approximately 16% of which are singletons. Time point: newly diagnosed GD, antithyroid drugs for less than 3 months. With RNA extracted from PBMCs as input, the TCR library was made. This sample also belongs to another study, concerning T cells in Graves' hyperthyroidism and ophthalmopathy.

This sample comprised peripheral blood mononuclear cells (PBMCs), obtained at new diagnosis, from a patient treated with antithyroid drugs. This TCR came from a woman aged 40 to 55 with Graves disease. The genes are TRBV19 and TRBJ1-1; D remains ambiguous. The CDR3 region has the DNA TGTGCCAGTAGTATAGACGAGAACACTGAAGCTTTCTTT. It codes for CASSIDENTEAFF. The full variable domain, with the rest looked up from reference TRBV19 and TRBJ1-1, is DGGITQSPKYLFRKEGQNVTLSCEQNLNHDAMYWYRQDPGQGLRLIYYSQIVNDFQKGDIAEGYSVSREKKESFPLTVTSAQKNPTAFYLCASSIDENTEAFFGQGTRLTVV.